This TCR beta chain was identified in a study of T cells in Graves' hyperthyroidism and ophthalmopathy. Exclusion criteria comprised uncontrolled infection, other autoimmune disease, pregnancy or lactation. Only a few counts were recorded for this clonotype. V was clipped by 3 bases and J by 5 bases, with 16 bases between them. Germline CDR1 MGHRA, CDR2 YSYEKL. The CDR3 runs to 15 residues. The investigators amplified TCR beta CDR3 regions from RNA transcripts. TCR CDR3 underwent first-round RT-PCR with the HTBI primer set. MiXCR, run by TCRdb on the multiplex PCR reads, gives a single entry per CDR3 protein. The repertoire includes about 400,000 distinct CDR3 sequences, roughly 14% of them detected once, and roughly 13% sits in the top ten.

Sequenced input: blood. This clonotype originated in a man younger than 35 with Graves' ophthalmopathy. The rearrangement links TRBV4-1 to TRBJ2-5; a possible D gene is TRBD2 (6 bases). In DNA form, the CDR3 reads TGCGCCAGCAGCCAGACCTACGGGGGAGTCGAGACCCAGTACTTC. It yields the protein CASSQTYGGVETQYF.